Each of the 21 T cell receptor beta chains below was sequenced from the same sample in a study of cytomegalovirus exposure and HLA in healthy donors. The PCR employed 60 Vbeta primers together with 13 Jbeta primers. Repertoires were generated with immunoSEQ multiplex PCR, while TCRdb's copy carries only in-frame clones and drops some. The sample has 25,000 to 40,000 clones; roughly two fifths are singletons. Sequencing was performed on PBMCs. The origin of the receptors is a woman in her fifties or sixties in good health and CMV-seronegative.

The V gene is TRBV5-5, the J gene TRBJ2-1; possible D gene TRBD2, 7 bases. Germline V gene lookup returns CDR1 SGHKS and CDR2 YYEKEE (reference sequence). The germline V and J ends were trimmed by 6 bases and 4 bases, with 17 bases remaining between them. The CDR3 sequence is 15 residues long. The DNA of the CDR3 is TGTGCCAGCAAAACTGGGGGGGGCCGGTACAATGAGCAGTTCTTC. Translating it yields CASKTGGGRYNEQFF.

The chain is built from TRBV6-4 and TRBJ2-3; 7 nucleotides agree with TRBD2. Germline loops: CDR1 MRHNA, CDR2 SNTAGT. V lost 5 bases, J lost 0 bases, and 5 bases stayed unmatched. The CDR3 is 15 residues long. CDR3 amino acids: CASSSGVASTDTQYF. CDR3 nucleotides: TGTGCCAGCAGTAGCGGGGTCGCTAGCACAGATACGCAGTATTTT.

The chain employs TRBV5-1 and TRBJ2-1, with 7 bases aligning to TRBD2. The CDR3 runs 15 residues. The V gene's germline CDR1 is SGHRS and CDR2 YFSETQ. Trimming took 0 bases from V and 6 from J; bases not matched to a gene: 6. CDR3 region: CASSLVAGLLNEQFF. The DNA of the CDR3 is TGCGCCAGCAGCTTGGTAGCGGGCTTACTCAATGAGCAGTTCTTC.

The chain joins TRBV7-8 to TRBJ2-7, with TRBD1 matching 8 bases. Germline V lookup: CDR1 SGHVS, CDR2 FQNEAQ. The ends lost 0 bases at V and 4 bases at J; junction bases unmatched: 8. The CDR3 is made up of 16 amino acids. The DNA for the CDR3 is TGTGCCAGCAGCTTAGCCCCGGTACAGGGGGATTACGAGCAGTACTTC. It specifies CASSLAPVQGDYEQYF.

The rearrangement joins TRBV19 to TRBJ1-2; a possible D gene is TRBD1 (5 bases). The CDR3 consists of 17 residues. Germline V gene sequence: CDR1 LNHDA, CDR2 SQIVND (reference sequence). V lost 5 bases and J lost 7, with 26 bases in between. The CDR3: CASSSLAWDSGKSGYTF. The CDR3 bases are TGTGCCAGTAGTTCCCTAGCGTGGGACTCAGGAAAGAGTGGCTACACCTTC.

This rearrangement joins TRBV5-5 to TRBJ1-6; D is undetermined. This CDR3 spans 15 amino acids. Trimming cost V 2 bases and J 0 bases, with 6 bases left between them. Germline-derived CDR1 and CDR2 are SGHKS and YYEKEE (reference sequence). The CDR3 sequence is CASSLEGSYNSPLHF. The CDR3 DNA sequence: TGTGCCAGCAGCTTAGAGGGCTCCTATAATTCACCCCTCCACTTT.

The V and J genes are TRBV7-8 and TRBJ1-2; TRBD1 agrees at 7 bases. The junction had 11 bases not matched to a gene; V was cut back by 2 bases and J by 8 bases. The CDR3 loop spans 15 amino acids. From germline, CDR1 is SGHVS and CDR2 FQNEAQ. CDR3 DNA sequence: TGTGCCAGCAGCTTACCCCCCAGGGGGGCGGAAGGCTACACCTTC. It encodes CASSLPPRGAEGYTF.

The CDR3 sequence: CASSRGDSYRDTQYF. CDR3 DNA sequence: TGTGCCAGCAGCCGAGGGGACAGCTACCGAGATACGCAGTATTTT. This chain links TRBV7-9 with TRBJ2-3; 7 positions match TRBD1. This CDR3 is built from 15 residues. Trimming removed 5 bases from V and 5 bases from J; junction bases left unmatched: 10. Germline V gives CDR1 SEHNR, CDR2 FQNEAQ (reference sequence). Variable domain in full (rest from reference TRBV7-9 and TRBJ2-3): DTGVSQNPRHKITKRGQNVTFRCDPISEHNRLYWYRQTLGQGPEFLTYFQNEAQLEKSRLLSDRFSAERPKGSFSTLEIQRTEQGDSAMYLCASSRGDSYRDTQYFGPGTRLTVL.

The chain carries TRBV30 and TRBJ1-1; the D gene is possibly TRBD1 (6 bases). The germline V and J ends were trimmed by 3 bases and 4 bases, with 18 bases remaining between them. This CDR3 has 15 amino acids. The V gene's germline CDR1 is GTSNPN and CDR2 SVGIG (reference sequence). The CDR3: CAWSPLGGAGTEAFF. In DNA form, the CDR3 reads TGTGCCTGGAGCCCCCTTGGGGGGGCAGGCACTGAAGCTTTCTTT.

The genes are TRBV11-2 and TRBJ2-3, with 12 bases aligning to TRBD2. Per the germline V gene, CDR1 is SGHAT and CDR2 is FQNNGV. The CDR3 runs to 16 residues. V lost 4 bases to trimming and J lost 4 bases; unmatched junction nucleotides: 6. In DNA, the CDR3 is TGTGCCAGCAGCTCAGGACTAGCGGGGTTATCAGATACGCAGTATTTT. It yields the protein CASSSGLAGLSDTQYF. The full variable domain, its missing parts supplied by reference TRBV11-2 and TRBJ2-3, is EAGVAQSPRYKIIEKRQSVAFWCNPISGHATLYWYQQILGQGPKLLIQFQNNGVVDDSQLPKDRFSAERLKGVDSTLKIQPAKLEDSAVYLCASSSGLAGLSDTQYFGPGTRLTVL.

This clone was seen more than once but under ten times. The rearrangement links TRBV6-1 to TRBJ1-5; D is perhaps TRBD1 (5 bases). V was trimmed by 6 bases and J by 2 bases, leaving 5 bases between them. From germline, CDR1 is MNHNS and CDR2 SASEGT. The CDR3 runs to 12 residues. The CDR3: CASSRGNQPQHF. CDR3 nucleotide sequence: TGTGCCAGCAGCAGGGGCAATCAGCCCCAGCATTTT.

This clone was detected only a few times. The chain combines TRBV7-2 with TRBJ2-2; tentative D call: TRBD2 (6 bases). The CDR3 has 16 residues. CDR1 SGHTA and CDR2 FQGNSA come from the germline V gene. V shed 5 bases and J shed 5 bases, with 18 bases lying between them. This CDR3 reads CASSARRDGGTGELFF. The DNA of the CDR3 is TGTGCCAGCAGCGCCCGGCGGGACGGGGGAACCGGGGAGCTGTTTTTT.

The rearrangement links TRBV7-3 to TRBJ1-2; possible D gene TRBD1, 6 bases. Germline V gene data show CDR1 as SGHTA and CDR2 as FQGTGA. V was pared by 2 bases and J by 2 bases, with 21 bases between. The CDR3 is 18 amino acids. CDR3: CASSLSEGGGRRNYGYTF. As DNA, the CDR3 is TGTGCCAGCAGCTTATCGGAGGGGGGGGGCCGGAGGAACTATGGCTACACCTTC.

The chain couples TRBV4-1 to TRBJ2-7; 10 bases map to TRBD2. Germline V gives CDR1 MGHRA, CDR2 YSYEKL. The CDR3 has 18 residues. V shed 0 bases, J shed 2 bases, and the junction held 10 bases outside the gene matches. The DNA for the CDR3 is TGCGCCAGCAGCCAAGATTTTTTAGAGAGCGGGAGGGCCTACGAGCAGTACTTC. Protein product: CASSQDFLESGRAYEQYF.

This chain links TRBV5-4 with TRBJ1-1; 7 positions agree with TRBD1. The CDR3 sequence is 14 residues long. Germline V gene sequence: CDR1 SGHNT, CDR2 YYREEE (reference sequence). V dropped 4 bases and J dropped 1; count of bases not matched to a gene: 4. The CDR3 is CASSRRQGNTEAFF. The CDR3 coding sequence is TGTGCCAGCAGCCGTAGACAGGGGAACACTGAAGCTTTCTTT.

V is TRBV4-1 and J is TRBJ2-5, with 10 bases aligning to TRBD2. Germline loops: CDR1 MGHRA, CDR2 YSYEKL. The CDR3 sequence is 15 residues long. After removal of 0 bases from V and 4 bases from J, the junction contained 2 bases not matched to a gene. The CDR3 nucleotides are TGCGCCAGCAGCCAAGAAGCGGGAGGGTCAGAGACCCAGTACTTC. Its protein product is CASSQEAGGSETQYF.

This sequence joins TRBV5-6 and TRBJ1-6; D uncertain. Trimming left V 5 bases short and J 3 bases short, with 9 bases between. The germline V gene has CDR1 SGHDT and CDR2 YYEEEE. The CDR3 is 14 amino acids. The CDR3 DNA is TGTGCCAGCAGACCGGCGGTCTATAATTCACCCCTCCACTTT. Its protein is CASRPAVYNSPLHF.

The chain couples TRBV5-1 to TRBJ2-1, with D tentatively TRBD2 (6 bases). Per the germline V gene, CDR1 is SGHRS and CDR2 is YFSETQ. Between the trimmed V and J ends, which lost 0 bases and 5 bases, there was a span of 15 bases. The CDR3 loop spans 16 amino acids. CDR3 bases: TGCGCCAGCAGCTTGGGTGCGGGAAGCGTTAACAATGAGCAGTTCTTC. It encodes CASSLGAGSVNNEQFF.

This clone was seen a few times. The chain joins TRBV6-1 to TRBJ1-2; D is undetermined. Trimming stripped 7 bases from V and 8 bases from J, with 20 bases between. This CDR3 is built from 14 residues. Germline lookup yields CDR1 MNHNS and CDR2 SASEGT. The CDR3 region has the DNA TGTGCCAGCACGAATCCGGGTTACCCTCGGGGCTACACCTTC. Protein sequence: CASTNPGYPRGYTF.

This clone was picked up a small number of times. This chain joins TRBV19 and TRBJ2-7; no firm D call. CDR3 length: 12 residues. Trimming pared 3 bases from V and 5 bases from J, leaving 8 bases between. Germline V CDR1 and CDR2: LNHDA, SQIVND (reference sequence). The CDR3 loop reads CASSISANEQYF. CDR3 nucleotides: TGTGCCAGTAGTATTTCTGCGAACGAGCAGTACTTC.

Of note for this clone: Its ends do not fully match the called genes, so a read error is possible. V usage is TRBV30 and J usage is TRBJ1-1, with D perhaps matching TRBD1 (6 bases). CDR3 length: 14 amino acids. CDR1 and CDR2 (germline): GTSNPN, SVGIG (reference sequence). The DNA for the CDR3 is TGTGCCTGGAATGAGGGGGGCGGGGGGGGACCGTTATTTTTT. It is translated as CAWNEGGGGGPLFF.